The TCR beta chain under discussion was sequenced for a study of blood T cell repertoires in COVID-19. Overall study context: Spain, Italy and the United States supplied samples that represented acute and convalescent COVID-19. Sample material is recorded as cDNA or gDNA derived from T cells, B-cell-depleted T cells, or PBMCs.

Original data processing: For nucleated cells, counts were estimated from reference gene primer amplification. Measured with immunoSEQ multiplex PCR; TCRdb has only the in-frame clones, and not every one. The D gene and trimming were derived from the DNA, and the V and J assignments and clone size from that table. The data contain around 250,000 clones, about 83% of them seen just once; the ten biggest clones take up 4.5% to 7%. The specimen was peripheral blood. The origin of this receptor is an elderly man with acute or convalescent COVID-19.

CDR3 in amino acids: CASSFRTGNTYEQYF. In DNA, the CDR3 is TGTGCCAGCAGCTTTCGGACAGGCAATACCTACGAGCAGTACTTC. The gene calls are TRBV5-6 and TRBJ2-7, with 7 bases matching TRBD1. The J segment lost 2 bases and the V segment lost 2 bases, leaving 7 bases of the junction unmatched. The CDR3 contains 15 residues. The germline gives CDR1 SGHDT, CDR2 YYEEEE.